This T cell receptor (beta chain) was captured by sequencing in a study of blood T cell repertoires in COVID-19. Across the study: Spain, Italy and the United States supplied samples that represented acute and convalescent COVID-19. In each case, the material was cDNA or gDNA derived from T cells, B-cell-depleted T cells, or PBMCs.

Original handling: Reference gene primer amplification in the assay estimated nucleated cell counts. Profiling relied on immunoSEQ multiplex PCR, and the TCRdb table lists in-frame clones only, not all of them. That table furnishes V, J and clone size, whereas the DNA furnished D and trimming. The data show about 200,000 clones, roughly 89% seen once. Germline V gene data show CDR1 as SGHNT and CDR2 as YYREEE (reference sequence). The J segment lost 5 bases and the V segment lost 5 bases, leaving 11 bases of the junction unmatched. This CDR3 region has 16 residues. The V and J genes are TRBV5-4 and TRBJ1-2; TRBD1 agrees at 11 bases. The origin of this receptor is a man in his forties or fifties with acute or convalescent COVID-19. Specimen: peripheral blood. The CDR3 DNA is TGTGCCAGCAGGAGGACAGGGGGCGCTTTGGATTATGGCTACACCTTC. Residues: CASRRTGGALDYGYTF. The full variable domain, completed using reference TRBV5-4 and TRBJ1-2, is ETGVTQSPTHLIKTRGQQVTLRCSSQSGHNTVSWYQQALGQGPQFIFQYYREEENGRGNFPPRFSGLQFPNYSSELNVNALELDDSALYLCASRRTGGALDYGYTFGSGTRLTVV.